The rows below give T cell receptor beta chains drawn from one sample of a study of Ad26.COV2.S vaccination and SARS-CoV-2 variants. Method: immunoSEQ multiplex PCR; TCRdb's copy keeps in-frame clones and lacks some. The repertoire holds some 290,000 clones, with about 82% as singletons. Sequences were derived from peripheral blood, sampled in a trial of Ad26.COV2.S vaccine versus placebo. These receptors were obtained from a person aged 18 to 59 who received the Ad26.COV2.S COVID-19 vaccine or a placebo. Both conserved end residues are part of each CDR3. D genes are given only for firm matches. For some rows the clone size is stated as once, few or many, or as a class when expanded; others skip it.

CASSDTSGGATQYF | TGTGCCAGCAGTGACACTAGCGGGGGCGCGACCCAGTACTTC | TRBJ2-5 | TRBV6-1 | . | TRBD2
CASSPRLAGGPNEQFF | TGCGCCAGCAGCCCCCGACTAGCGGGGGGGCCGAATGAGCAGTTCTTC | TRBJ2-1 | TRBV5-1 | . | TRBD2
CAISETGGLNTEAFF | TGTGCCATCAGTGAGACAGGGGGTTTGAACACTGAAGCTTTCTTT | TRBJ1-1 | TRBV10-3 | once | TRBD1
CASSSDSASSEQYF | TGCGCCAGCAGCTCGGACAGCGCTTCGTCCGAGCAGTACTTC | TRBJ2-7 | TRBV5-1 | . | .
CASSSQPGGDGYTF | TGTGCCAGCAGCTCCCAACCAGGGGGCGATGGCTACACCTTC | TRBJ1-2 | TRBV9 | . | TRBD1
CASSAGPGRATNEKLFF | TGTGCCAGCAGCGCCGGACCCGGGCGTGCAACTAATGAAAAACTGTTTTTT | TRBJ1-4 | TRBV9 | . | .
CASSQASRDYASTGELFF | TGCGCCAGCAGCCAAGCGAGTCGGGACTACGCCAGCACCGGGGAGCTGTTTTTT | TRBJ2-2 | TRBV4-1 | . | TRBD2
CASSLDYRVNPSGNTIYF | TGTGCCAGCAGCCTAGACTACAGGGTAAACCCCTCTGGAAACACCATATATTTT | TRBJ1-3 | TRBV7-6 | . | .
CASSQPGQGAYGYTF | TGCGCCAGCAGCCAGCCGGGACAGGGGGCCTATGGCTACACCTTC | TRBJ1-2 | TRBV4-1 | . | TRBD1
CASSYSRGTYEQYF | TGTGCCAGCAGTTACTCACGCGGGACCTACGAGCAGTACTTC | TRBJ2-7 | TRBV6-2/TRBV6-3 | . | .
CASSERWGGAYGYTF | TGTGCCAGCAGTGAACGGTGGGGGGGGGCCTATGGCTACACCTTC | TRBJ1-2 | TRBV2 | . | .
CASSGGLVSETQYF | TGCGCCAGCAGCGGAGGACTAGTAAGCGAGACCCAGTACTTC | TRBJ2-5 | TRBV5-1 | . | TRBD2
CASSLDSSNTEAFF | TGTGCCAGCAGCCTGGACAGCTCTAACACTGAAGCTTTCTTT | TRBJ1-1 | TRBV7-9 | . | .
CASSSTRTGVAFEPQHF | TGTGCCAGCAGTTCCACCCGGACAGGGGTGGCTTTTGAGCCCCAGCATTTT | TRBJ1-5 | TRBV28 | . | TRBD1
CASSQALRVTYEQYF | TGCGCCAGCAGCCAAGCGCTAAGGGTTACCTACGAGCAGTACTTC | TRBJ2-7 | TRBV4-1 | . | .
CASSRTGGTDTQYF | TGTGCCAGCAGCCGCACAGGGGGAACAGATACGCAGTATTTT | TRBJ2-3 | TRBV7-8 | . | TRBD1
CASSLAGGPREQYF | TGTGCCAGCAGCTTAGCGGGGGGGCCGAGGGAGCAGTACTTC | TRBJ2-7 | TRBV7-2 | . | .
CASSSQTGYTF | TGTGCCAGCAGTTCCCAGACCGGCTACACCTTC | TRBJ1-2 | TRBV6-5 | once | .
CASSPGGGNYGYTF | TGTGCCAGCAGCCCCGGGGGCGGGAACTATGGCTACACCTTC | TRBJ1-2 | TRBV7-9 | . | .
CASSARQGATEAFF | TGTGCCAGCAGCGCACGACAGGGGGCCACTGAAGCTTTCTTT | TRBJ1-1 | TRBV7-2 | . | TRBD1
CASSPRTGGNGYTF | TGTGCCAGCAGTCCCCGGACAGGGGGCAATGGCTACACCTTC | TRBJ1-2 | TRBV28 | once | TRBD1
CASSPLDRGSNSPLHF | TGTGCCAGCAGCCCCCTGGACAGGGGCTCAAATTCACCCCTCCACTTT | TRBJ1-6 | TRBV7-3 | few | TRBD1
CASSPGWTGGQYEQYF | TGTGCCAGTAGTCCCGGATGGACAGGGGGCCAGTACGAGCAGTACTTC | TRBJ2-7 | TRBV19 | . | TRBD1
CASSLVGPRAIYEQYF | TGTGCCAGCAGTCTAGTGGGGCCCAGGGCAATCTACGAGCAGTACTTC | TRBJ2-7 | TRBV7-6 | . | .
CASSQEFRGPGNTIYF | TGTGCCAGCAGCCAAGAGTTCAGGGGGCCTGGAAACACCATATATTTT | TRBJ1-3 | TRBV4-2 | . | TRBD1
CASSARTSGGYNTGELFF | TGTGCCAGCAGTGCCAGGACTAGCGGGGGGTATAACACCGGGGAGCTGTTTTTT | TRBJ2-2 | TRBV2 | . | TRBD2
CASSHSPRDRTEAFF | TGTGCCAGCAGCCACTCCCCTAGGGACAGGACTGAAGCTTTCTTT | TRBJ1-1 | TRBV14 | . | TRBD1
CASSFRGGYADTQYF | TGTGCCAGCAGCTTCAGGGGGGGCTACGCAGATACGCAGTATTTT | TRBJ2-3 | TRBV7-2 | . | .
CASSLGVGELFF | TGTGCCAGTAGTTTGGGCGTCGGGGAGCTGTTTTTT | TRBJ2-2 | TRBV19 | . | .
CASSLGTGTSYNSPLHF | TGTGCCAGCAGTCTAGGGACAGGCACCTCCTATAATTCACCCCTCCACTTT | TRBJ1-6 | TRBV27 | . | TRBD1
CASSLVRVGSYNEQFF | TGTGCCAGCAGCTTAGTTCGGGTCGGCTCCTACAATGAGCAGTTCTTC | TRBJ2-1 | TRBV7-2 | . | .
CASSEFSSQANEKLFF | TGTGCCAGCAGTGAATTTTCATCCCAGGCTAATGAAAAACTGTTTTTT | TRBJ1-4 | TRBV2 | . | .
CASSQTQAGTGVYEQYF | TGCGCCAGCAGCCAAACCCAAGCAGGGACAGGGGTTTACGAGCAGTACTTC | TRBJ2-7 | TRBV4-1 | . | TRBD1
CASAMSNQPQHF | TGTGCCAGCGCGATGAGCAATCAGCCCCAGCATTTT | TRBJ1-5 | TRBV28 | . | .
CASSQDAGVGEQYF | TGCGCCAGCAGCCAAGATGCAGGGGTGGGCGAGCAGTACTTC | TRBJ2-7 | TRBV4-1 | . | .
CASSDWGTNEKLFF | TGTGCCAGCAGCGACTGGGGGACTAATGAAAAACTGTTTTTT | TRBJ1-4 | TRBV27 | . | .
CASRAQGEAIQYF | TGTGCCAGCAGAGCCCAAGGGGAAGCCATTCAGTACTTC | TRBJ2-4 | TRBV11-2 | . | .
CASSIDVGTENTEAFF | TGTGCCAGTAGTATAGATGTCGGGACAGAAAACACTGAAGCTTTCTTT | TRBJ1-1 | TRBV19 | once | TRBD1
CASTLAGFGELFF | TGTGCCAGCACCCTAGCGGGGTTCGGGGAGCTGTTTTTT | TRBJ2-2 | TRBV7-9 | . | TRBD2
CASSRNPTGGGPEKLFF | TGCGCCAGCAGCCGCAACCCGACAGGGGGCGGTCCTGAAAAACTGTTTTTT | TRBJ1-4 | TRBV4-1 | . | TRBD1